A single sample is the source of the 13 T cell receptor beta chains below, sequenced in a study of blood T cell repertoires in COVID-19. Using immunoSEQ multiplex PCR, the repertoire was profiled, and TCRdb retains in-frame clones only, with some absent. The data contain some 150,000 clones, approximately 79% of them singletons. The sequencing sample was made of peripheral blood. Receptors originate from a man aged 45-65 years with active or convalescent COVID-19.

The J gene is TRBJ1-2, the V gene TRBV7-8, with no clear D. This CDR3 contains 15 residues. With 5 bases removed from V and 2 bases from J, the gap between germline ends came to 15 bases. Germline CDR1 SGHVS, CDR2 FQNEAQ. CDR3 residues: CASSRSGSRNYGYTF. The CDR3 DNA follows: TGTGCCAGCAGCCGAAGCGGGTCGAGGAACTATGGCTACACCTTC.

This clone came up a few times. V is TRBV29-1 and J is TRBJ1-3; no clear D gene. Germline values: CDR1 SQVTM, CDR2 ANQGSEA. This CDR3 region has 19 residues. Trimming left V 4 bases short and J 0 bases short, with 25 bases between. Written as DNA, the CDR3 is TGCAGCGTTGTCCACCTAGCGGACCCACCGACCCACTCTGGAAACACCATATATTTT. Protein: CSVVHLADPPTHSGNTIYF.

CDR3 residues: CASSLMPGNYEQYF. In DNA, the CDR3 is TGTGCCAGCAGTTTAATGCCCGGGAACTACGAGCAGTACTTC. The chain has TRBV28 and TRBJ2-7; D perhaps matches TRBD2 (5 bases). Trimming shortened V by 2 bases and J by 3 bases, and 11 bases separated the two germline ends. This CDR3 is 14 amino acids long. Germline CDR1 MDHEN, CDR2 SYDVKM. Combining the CDR3 with reference TRBV28 and TRBJ2-7 gives the whole variable domain DVKVTQSSRYLVKRTGEKVFLECVQDMDHENMFWYRQDPGLGLRLIYFSYDVKMKEKGDIPEGYSVSREKKERFSLILESASTNQTSMYLCASSLMPGNYEQYFGPGTRLTVT.

The CDR3 nucleotides read TGTGCCAGCAGTGCACGACAGGGAGCTCCCTACGAGCAGTACTTC. Its translation is CASSARQGAPYEQYF. The chain uses TRBV6-4 and TRBJ2-7, with 7 positions matching TRBD1. V was pared by 4 bases and J by 2 bases, with 8 bases of the junction left unmatched. The CDR3 consists of 15 residues. Germline values: CDR1 MRHNA, CDR2 SNTAGT.

This chain uses TRBV27 with TRBJ1-4, with D possibly TRBD1 on 6 matching bases. The CDR3 has 14 residues. Germline V CDR1 and CDR2: MNHEY, SMNVEV (reference sequence). Between the trimmed V and J ends, which lost 5 bases and 7 bases, there was a span of 14 bases. The chain's CDR3 is CASSTNGGREKLFF. In DNA form, the CDR3 reads TGTGCCAGCAGTACGAACGGGGGGCGTGAAAAACTGTTTTTT.

The chain combines TRBV7-8 with TRBJ2-7; the match to TRBD2 covers 7 bases. Looked up from germline, CDR1 is SGHVS and CDR2 is FQNEAQ. This CDR3 region has 15 residues. With 0 bases clipped from V and 7 bases from J, the junction kept 9 bases outside the gene matches. CDR3: CASSLAPAGAGEQYF. The CDR3 DNA follows: TGTGCCAGCAGCTTAGCTCCCGCGGGAGCGGGGGAGCAGTACTTC.

There are a few counts of this clone. The V and J genes are TRBV6-5 and TRBJ2-7; 9 bases match TRBD2. The CDR3 is made up of 16 amino acids. CDR1 and CDR2 from the germline V gene are MNHEY and SVGAGI. J gave up 1 base and V 4 bases, and 8 bases lay outside the gene matches. CDR3 nucleotide sequence: TGTGCCAGCAGTTCCCTCAGTGCGGGAGGGTCCTACGAGCAGTACTTC. Translation: CASSSLSAGGSYEQYF.

This clone was seen only a few times. The rearrangement uses TRBV19 and TRBJ1-5; 8 positions match TRBD1. CDR3 length equals 15 residues. Germline CDR1 reads LNHDA; CDR2 reads SQIVND (reference sequence). V lost 6 bases, J lost 0 bases, and 4 bases stayed unmatched. The CDR3 protein is CASRQGVPSNQPQHF. CDR3 nucleotides: TGTGCCAGTAGACAGGGGGTTCCTAGCAATCAGCCCCAGCATTTT.

The genes are TRBV2 and TRBJ1-2, with a possible D match to TRBD1 (6 bases). Trimming cost V 8 bases and J 1 base, with 20 bases left between them. The CDR3 length is 16 residues. Germline loops: CDR1 SNHLY, CDR2 FYNNEI. As DNA, the CDR3 is TGTGCCAGCTCTGGACAAGGGAGGGGGTTTAACTATGGCTACACCTTC. Translation: CASSGQGRGFNYGYTF.

This clone was detected once. The rearrangement uses TRBV9 and TRBJ2-4; no reliable D call. V was shortened by 5 bases and J by 9 bases, with 12 bases between the two germline ends. Looked up from germline, CDR1 is SGDLS and CDR2 is YYNGEE. This CDR3 is built from 12 residues. The CDR3 spells CASRPRSSIQYF. The CDR3 DNA is TGTGCCAGCAGGCCTCGATCCAGCATTCAGTACTTC.

The V call is TRBV10-3, the J call TRBJ1-5, with D perhaps matching TRBD1 (5 bases). The CDR3 is 15 amino acids. The V gene's germline CDR1 is ENHRY and CDR2 SYGVKD. The V end was cut by 3 bases, the J end by 1 base, with 10 bases between. CDR3 nucleotide sequence: TGTGCCATCAGTGATCAGGGTTTGAGCAATCAGCCCCAGCATTTT. Protein: CAISDQGLSNQPQHF.

CDR3 DNA: TGTGCCTGGAGTGGCCGCTCTAGCGGGAGGGACGGGGAGCTGTTTTTT. It is translated as CAWSGRSSGRDGELFF. The V gene is TRBV30, the J gene TRBJ2-2; 12 bases agree with TRBD2. This CDR3 is 16 amino acids long. V shed 1 base and J 7 bases; nucleotides not matched to a gene: 7. CDR1 GTSNPN and CDR2 SVGIG come from the germline V gene (reference sequence).

J is TRBJ2-2 and V is TRBV9, with D possibly matching TRBD2 (5 bases). Trimming left V 0 bases short and J 7 bases short, with 10 bases between. Per germline, CDR1 SGDLS and CDR2 YYNGEE. This CDR3 spans 14 amino acids. The CDR3 DNA reads as TGTGCCAGCAGCGTAGTACTAGGGAGCGGGGAGCTGTTTTTT. Residues: CASSVVLGSGELFF. Combining the CDR3 with reference TRBV9 and TRBJ2-2 gives the whole variable domain DSGVTQTPKHLITATGQRVTLRCSPRSGDLSVYWYQQSLDQGLQFLIQYYNGEERAKGNILERFSAQQFPDLHSELNLSSLELGDSALYFCASSVVLGSGELFFGEGSRLTVL.